Included here is one T cell receptor (beta chain) sequence, with context. The data belong to a study of long-term antiretroviral therapy in people with HIV. Study background: The 2015 recommendation for immediate ART came about a decade after the earliest samples.

The germline V and J ends were trimmed by 5 bases and 7 bases, with 15 bases remaining between them. The CDR3 contains 13 residues. Germline CDR1 is GTSNPN and CDR2 is SVGIG (reference sequence). Post-ART PBMC samples numbered at least two per donor, and pre-ART ones at least one. United States facilities provided treatment to all participants with HIV. Version v3.0 of the immunoSEQ assay was performed at survey level. TCRdb's copy holds only in-frame clones and misses some; the assay was immunoSEQ multiplex PCR. The data contain 30,000 to 40,000 clones, roughly 74% of them singletons. This clonotype originated in a man aged 50 to 60 with HIV. This chain joins TRBV30 and TRBJ2-1; D not certain. Sequenced here: unsorted PBMCs, sampled 3 years after starting antiretroviral therapy. CDR3 coding DNA: TGTGCCTGGGCGAGGTCCACACAGAATGAGCAGTTCTTC. It encodes CAWARSTQNEQFF.